These 10 T cell receptor beta chains share one sample of origin, sequenced in a study of CD8 T cells in Susac syndrome. After extraction with the RNeasy kit, about 0.45 to 1 ug of the RNA was reverse transcribed using random hexamers. From the immunoSEQ multiplex PCR reads, TCRdb called clonotypes with MiXCR, one entry per CDR3 protein. The sample carries some 200,000 distinct CDR3 sequences, less than 95% recorded once. The specimen sequenced was CD4+ T cells from PBMCs. These TCRs come from a human donor in good health.

This clonotype was found once. The V and J genes are TRBV20-1 and TRBJ1-1; D is perhaps TRBD1 (5 bases). CDR1 DFQATT and CDR2 SNEGSKA come from the germline V gene (reference sequence). V shed 3 bases and J shed 1 base, with 9 bases lying between them. The CDR3 is made up of 13 amino acids. The CDR3 region is CSARGTPNTEAFF. The CDR3 bases are TGCAGTGCTAGGGGGACCCCGAACACTGAAGCTTTCTTT.

The gene calls are TRBV6-1 and TRBJ2-1; 13 bases are a match to TRBD2. Germline CDR1 reads MNHNS; CDR2 reads SASEGT. Germline trimming cut 5 bases from V and 8 bases from J; bases unmatched to any gene: 12. The CDR3 has 17 residues. The DNA for the CDR3 is TGTGCCAGCAGTAAGGGACTAGCGGGAAATGGGGGCGATGAGCAGTTCTTC. Its translation is CASSKGLAGNGGDEQFF.

The V and J genes are TRBV5-4 and TRBJ1-2; 7 positions match TRBD1. The CDR3 covers 15 residues. Germline assignment: CDR1 SGHNT and CDR2 YYREEE (reference sequence). With 4 bases clipped from V and 5 bases from J, the junction kept 11 bases outside the gene matches. The CDR3 region is CASSPDDRDIYGYTF. CDR3 DNA sequence: TGTGCCAGCAGCCCCGATGACAGGGACATTTATGGCTACACCTTC. Full variable domain (outside the CDR3, taken from reference TRBV5-4 and TRBJ1-2): ETGVTQSPTHLIKTRGQQVTLRCSSQSGHNTVSWYQQALGQGPQFIFQYYREEENGRGNFPPRFSGLQFPNYSSELNVNALELDDSALYLCASSPDDRDIYGYTFGSGTRLTVV.

The chain uses TRBV24-1 and TRBJ2-7, with 10 bases identical to TRBD1. CDR3 size: 15 residues. CDR1 KGHDR and CDR2 SFDVKD come from the germline V gene. The V segment lost 4 bases and the J segment 2 bases; nucleotides outside the gene matches: 4. This chain's CDR3 is CATSDPGTGAYEQYF. The CDR3 DNA reads TGTGCCACCAGTGACCCCGGGACAGGGGCCTACGAGCAGTACTTC.

The chain couples TRBV29-1 to TRBJ1-1; tentative D call: TRBD1 (5 bases). V gave up 5 bases and J gave up 5 bases, with 18 bases separating them. Looked up from germline, CDR1 is SQVTM and CDR2 is ANQGSEA. The CDR3 covers 14 residues. This CDR3 is CSVLGTSLGTEAFF. The CDR3 DNA is TGCAGCGTTCTTGGGACCTCATTAGGGACTGAAGCTTTCTTT. Combining the CDR3 with reference TRBV29-1 and TRBJ1-1 gives the whole variable domain SAVISQKPSRDICQRGTSLTIQCQVDSQVTMMFWYRQQPGQSLTLIATANQGSEATYESGFVIDKFPISRPNLTFSTLTVSNMSPEDSSIYLCSVLGTSLGTEAFFGQGTRLTVV.

The V call is TRBV3-1, the J call TRBJ2-7; D remains ambiguous. The germline V gene has CDR1 LGHDT and CDR2 YNNKEL (reference sequence). The length of the CDR3 is 12 residues. The V and J ends lost 1 base and 5 bases respectively, with 6 bases between them. The chain's CDR3 is CASSQASDEQYF. Here the CDR3 DNA reads TGTGCCAGCAGCCAAGCGTCGGACGAGCAGTACTTC.

The chain joins TRBV6-2 or TRBV6-3 to TRBJ2-1; TRBD2 is a possible D gene (5 bases). Trimming removed 6 bases from V and 5 bases from J, with 11 bases in between. The CDR3 is made up of 13 amino acids. Germline CDR1 reads MNHEY; CDR2 reads SVGEGT. This CDR3 is CASRDWQNNEQFF. For the CDR3, the DNA is TGTGCCAGCAGGGACTGGCAGAACAATGAGCAGTTCTTC.

The rearrangement joins TRBV20-1 to TRBJ2-7; D is undetermined. The germline V gene has CDR1 DFQATT and CDR2 SNEGSKA (reference sequence). This CDR3 spans 15 amino acids. Deletions cut 2 bases from V and 0 bases from J, with 14 bases between. The CDR3 sequence is CSARSQRSSSYEQYF. CDR3 bases: TGCAGTGCTAGATCACAACGGAGTAGCTCCTACGAGCAGTACTTC.

The rearrangement links TRBV15 to TRBJ2-1; a weak D match, TRBD2 (6 bases). Between the trimmed V and J ends, which lost 0 bases and 6 bases, there was a span of 18 bases. The CDR3 is made up of 17 amino acids. Germline CDR1 LNHNV, CDR2 YYDKDF (reference sequence). This CDR3 reads CATSRDRGLASFNEQFF. CDR3 DNA: TGTGCCACCAGCAGAGATCGAGGGCTAGCGAGTTTCAATGAGCAGTTCTTC.

The chain recombines TRBV5-4 with TRBJ2-6; no reliable D call. There are 16 residues in the CDR3. Trimming pared 2 bases from V and 2 bases from J, leaving 11 bases between. Germline CDR1 is SGHNT and CDR2 is YYREEE (reference sequence). CDR3 in amino acids: CASSLNTQPGANVLTF. CDR3 in DNA: TGTGCCAGCAGCTTAAACACCCAGCCTGGGGCCAACGTCCTGACTTTC.